The rows below give T cell receptor beta chains drawn from one sample of a study of cytomegalovirus exposure and HLA in healthy donors. TCRdb's copy holds only in-frame clones and misses some; the assay was immunoSEQ multiplex PCR. The table has about 130,000 clones, approximately 10% seen once. The sequenced material came from PBMCs. These receptors were taken from a woman aged 18-35 years in good health and CMV-seropositive. CDR3s include the opening cysteine and the closing phenylalanine or tryptophan. The D gene is left open where the match is weak. Size is omitted from some rows. Given values are once, few, many or a class for expanded clones.

j_gene: TRBJ2-5
abundance: few
v_gene: TRBV11-2
d_gene: TRBD2
CDR3aa: CASSQVAGGVQETQYF
CDR3nt: TGTGCCAGCAGCCAAGTAGCGGGAGGGGTCCAAGAGACCCAGTACTTC

j_gene: TRBJ1-2
abundance: .
v_gene: TRBV6-6
d_gene: TRBD1
CDR3aa: CASSYADRGLGYGYTF
CDR3nt: TGTGCCAGCAGTTACGCCGACAGGGGACTGGGCTATGGCTACACCTTC

j_gene: TRBJ2-3
abundance: .
v_gene: TRBV30
d_gene: TRBD2
CDR3aa: CAWSGGLMGEGPDTQYF
CDR3nt: TGTGCCTGGAGTGGGGGTCTGATGGGGGAGGGCCCTGATACGCAGTATTTT

j_gene: TRBJ2-1
abundance: .
v_gene: TRBV5-6
d_gene: .
CDR3aa: CASSFSETSYNEQFF
CDR3nt: TGTGCCAGCAGCTTCAGTGAGACTTCCTACAATGAGCAGTTCTTC

j_gene: TRBJ1-2
abundance: few
v_gene: TRBV28
d_gene: .
CDR3aa: CASSFNRAGYGYTF
CDR3nt: TGTGCCAGCAGTTTTAACAGAGCTGGCTATGGCTACACCTTC

j_gene: TRBJ2-1
abundance: .
v_gene: TRBV4-2
d_gene: .
CDR3aa: CASDKGMTYNEQFF
CDR3nt: TGTGCCAGCGATAAGGGGATGACCTACAATGAGCAGTTCTTC

j_gene: TRBJ1-4
abundance: few
v_gene: TRBV28
d_gene: .
CDR3aa: CASSAGSREKLFF
CDR3nt: TGTGCCAGCAGTGCGGGTAGCCGTGAAAAACTGTTTTTT

j_gene: TRBJ2-7
abundance: .
v_gene: TRBV7-9
d_gene: .
CDR3aa: CASTPGGSEQYF
CDR3nt: TGTGCCAGCACCCCAGGAGGATCCGAGCAGTACTTC

j_gene: TRBJ2-1
abundance: few
v_gene: TRBV5-1
d_gene: .
CDR3aa: CANILSREVDNEQFF
CDR3nt: TGCGCCAACATACTCTCCCGGGAAGTGGACAATGAGCAGTTCTTC

j_gene: TRBJ2-3
abundance: few
v_gene: TRBV11-2
d_gene: TRBD2
CDR3aa: CASSVGGSGSGTQYF
CDR3nt: TGTGCCAGCAGCGTCGGCGGTAGCGGGTCGGGTACGCAGTATTTT

j_gene: TRBJ1-3
abundance: few
v_gene: TRBV6-1
d_gene: .
CDR3aa: CGAGFSGNTIYF
CDR3nt: TGTGGGGCGGGGTTCTCTGGAAACACCATATATTTT

j_gene: TRBJ2-3
abundance: .
v_gene: TRBV7-9
d_gene: TRBD2
CDR3aa: CASSFNSREADDTQYF
CDR3nt: TGTGCCAGCAGCTTTAATAGTCGGGAGGCGGACGATACGCAGTATTTT

j_gene: TRBJ1-2
abundance: .
v_gene: TRBV30
d_gene: .
CDR3aa: CAWSTTGLSGYTF
CDR3nt: TGTGCCTGGAGTACGACAGGTCTGAGTGGCTACACCTTC

j_gene: TRBJ2-2
abundance: few
v_gene: TRBV28
d_gene: TRBD2
CDR3aa: CASSSNNRLASDTGELFF
CDR3nt: TGTGCCAGCAGTTCGAACAACAGACTAGCCTCTGACACCGGGGAGCTGTTTTTT

j_gene: TRBJ2-7
abundance: few
v_gene: TRBV2
d_gene: TRBD2
CDR3aa: CASSPTSGSSYEQYF
CDR3nt: TGTGCCAGCAGTCCCACTAGCGGGAGCTCCTACGAGCAGTACTTC

j_gene: TRBJ2-7
abundance: few
v_gene: TRBV11-2
d_gene: TRBD1
CDR3aa: CASSSGGAYEQYF
CDR3nt: TGTGCCAGCAGCTCAGGGGGAGCCTACGAGCAGTACTTC

j_gene: TRBJ1-5
abundance: few
v_gene: TRBV19
d_gene: TRBD1
CDR3aa: CASNGQGGGQPQHF
CDR3nt: TGTGCCAGTAATGGACAGGGTGGAGGTCAGCCCCAGCATTTT

j_gene: TRBJ2-1
abundance: .
v_gene: TRBV4-1
d_gene: TRBD2
CDR3aa: CASSQGGTSGAYNEQFF
CDR3nt: TGCGCCAGCAGCCAGGGGGGTACTAGCGGGGCGTACAATGAGCAGTTCTTC

j_gene: TRBJ2-5
abundance: few
v_gene: TRBV28
d_gene: .
CDR3aa: CASSSMLPGDRVSQYF
CDR3nt: TGTGCCAGCAGTTCCATGTTACCGGGAGACAGAGTTTCCCAGTACTTC

j_gene: TRBJ1-5
abundance: .
v_gene: TRBV5-1
d_gene: .
CDR3aa: CASSLLPTAGKQPQHF
CDR3nt: TGCGCCAGCAGCTTGCTCCCAACGGCAGGAAAACAGCCCCAGCATTTT

j_gene: TRBJ1-1
abundance: few
v_gene: TRBV11-3
d_gene: .
CDR3aa: CASSLDGTAQEAFF
CDR3nt: TGTGCCAGCAGCTTAGATGGTACAGCCCAAGAAGCTTTCTTT

j_gene: TRBJ2-3
abundance: .
v_gene: TRBV7-6
d_gene: .
CDR3aa: CASSFLGRAADTQYF
CDR3nt: TGTGCCAGCAGCTTTCTAGGGCGGGCCGCAGATACGCAGTATTTT

j_gene: TRBJ2-7
abundance: few
v_gene: TRBV28
d_gene: .
CDR3aa: CASSSQVVYGQYF
CDR3nt: TGTGCCAGCAGCTCCCAGGTGGTGTACGGGCAGTACTTC

j_gene: TRBJ2-1
abundance: .
v_gene: TRBV5-1
d_gene: .
CDR3aa: CASSLAVGVNEQFF
CDR3nt: TGCGCCAGCAGCTTGGCCGTCGGGGTTAACGAGCAGTTCTTC

j_gene: TRBJ2-5
abundance: few
v_gene: TRBV30
d_gene: TRBD2
CDR3aa: CAWRLAGVETQYF
CDR3nt: TGTGCCTGGAGACTAGCGGGAGTCGAGACCCAGTACTTC

j_gene: TRBJ2-1
abundance: .
v_gene: TRBV5-1
d_gene: .
CDR3aa: CASSRSGELNEQFF
CDR3nt: TGCGCCAGCAGCCGCTCAGGGGAATTGAATGAGCAGTTCTTC

j_gene: TRBJ2-2
abundance: few
v_gene: TRBV5-1
d_gene: TRBD1
CDR3aa: CASRTGVDTGELFF
CDR3nt: TGCGCCAGCCGGACAGGGGTGGACACCGGGGAGCTGTTTTTT

j_gene: TRBJ1-5
abundance: .
v_gene: TRBV6-1
d_gene: TRBD1
CDR3aa: CASSEVGQVNQPQHF
CDR3nt: TGTGCCAGCAGTGAAGTTGGACAGGTCAATCAGCCCCAGCATTTT

j_gene: TRBJ1-1
abundance: .
v_gene: TRBV19
d_gene: .
CDR3aa: CASSIVGAVTEAFF
CDR3nt: TGTGCCAGTAGTATAGTGGGGGCTGTTACTGAAGCTTTCTTT

j_gene: TRBJ2-7
abundance: .
v_gene: TRBV4-1
d_gene: .
CDR3aa: CASSQSAGSSYEQYF
CDR3nt: TGCGCCAGCAGCCAATCGGCGGGGAGCTCCTACGAGCAGTACTTC

j_gene: TRBJ2-3
abundance: .
v_gene: TRBV6-1
d_gene: TRBD1
CDR3aa: CASIRDSPFDTQYF
CDR3nt: TGTGCCAGCATCCGGGACAGCCCCTTCGATACGCAGTATTTT

j_gene: TRBJ2-3
abundance: .
v_gene: TRBV11-3
d_gene: TRBD1
CDR3aa: CASSSRGLGTDTQYF
CDR3nt: TGTGCCAGCAGCTCCAGGGGGCTTGGCACAGATACGCAGTATTTT

j_gene: TRBJ2-7
abundance: .
v_gene: TRBV27
d_gene: .
CDR3aa: CASTHLGTLYEQYF
CDR3nt: TGTGCCAGCACTCATTTGGGGACTCTTTACGAGCAGTACTTC

j_gene: TRBJ1-4
abundance: .
v_gene: TRBV11-3
d_gene: .
CDR3aa: CASSLVGATNEKLFF
CDR3nt: TGTGCCAGCAGCCTGGTGGGGGCTACTAATGAAAAACTGTTTTTT

j_gene: TRBJ2-2
abundance: few
v_gene: TRBV5-4
d_gene: .
CDR3aa: CASSHGGPSNTGELFF
CDR3nt: TGTGCCAGCAGCCACGGGGGGCCCTCGAACACCGGGGAGCTGTTTTTT

j_gene: TRBJ1-1
abundance: .
v_gene: TRBV2
d_gene: .
CDR3aa: CASRPGGNTEAFF
CDR3nt: TGTGCCAGCAGGCCGGGGGGGAACACTGAAGCTTTCTTT

j_gene: TRBJ1-2
abundance: .
v_gene: TRBV7-2
d_gene: TRBD1
CDR3aa: CASSLGQGYGYTF
CDR3nt: TGTGCCAGCAGCTTGGGACAGGGCTATGGCTACACCTTC

j_gene: TRBJ2-2
abundance: few
v_gene: TRBV5-4
d_gene: .
CDR3aa: CASRLDRAGELFF
CDR3nt: TGTGCCAGCAGGTTGGACCGGGCCGGGGAGCTGTTTTTT

j_gene: TRBJ2-7
abundance: few
v_gene: TRBV10-2
d_gene: .
CDR3aa: CASIGGGYEQYF
CDR3nt: TGCGCCAGCATCGGGGGAGGATACGAGCAGTACTTC

j_gene: TRBJ2-7
abundance: few
v_gene: TRBV7-8
d_gene: .
CDR3aa: CASSKTGSMYEQYF
CDR3nt: TGTGCCAGCAGCAAAACAGGGAGTATGTACGAGCAGTACTTC

j_gene: TRBJ2-7
abundance: few
v_gene: TRBV11-2
d_gene: .
CDR3aa: CASSSQLQDYEQYF
CDR3nt: TGTGCCAGCAGCTCGCAACTACAGGACTACGAGCAGTACTTC

j_gene: TRBJ2-3
abundance: .
v_gene: TRBV19
d_gene: .
CDR3aa: CASSMEVSSSTDTQYF
CDR3nt: TGTGCCAGTAGTATGGAGGTGTCCTCTAGCACAGATACGCAGTATTTT

j_gene: TRBJ2-1
abundance: few
v_gene: TRBV6-1
d_gene: TRBD1
CDR3aa: CASSEARWTGDNEQFF
CDR3nt: TGTGCCAGCAGTGAAGCGAGGTGGACAGGGGACAATGAGCAGTTCTTC

j_gene: TRBJ2-2
abundance: .
v_gene: TRBV18
d_gene: .
CDR3aa: CASSPQGTTGELFF
CDR3nt: TGTGCCAGCTCACCGCAGGGGACCACCGGGGAGCTGTTTTTT

j_gene: TRBJ2-7
abundance: .
v_gene: TRBV7-8
d_gene: TRBD2
CDR3aa: CASSYRVGAGEGYEQYF
CDR3nt: TGTGCCAGCAGCTATCGGGTAGGGGCGGGAGAGGGGTACGAGCAGTACTTC

j_gene: TRBJ2-1
abundance: few
v_gene: TRBV7-9
d_gene: .
CDR3aa: CASSRGNSYNEQFF
CDR3nt: TGTGCCAGCAGCCGGGGGAACTCCTACAATGAGCAGTTCTTC

j_gene: TRBJ2-1
abundance: few
v_gene: TRBV10-3
d_gene: TRBD2
CDR3aa: CAIRGTSEANEQFF
CDR3nt: TGTGCCATCAGAGGGACTAGCGAGGCTAATGAGCAGTTCTTC

j_gene: TRBJ2-7
abundance: .
v_gene: TRBV7-6
d_gene: .
CDR3aa: CASSPSRTATYEQYF
CDR3nt: TGTGCCAGCAGCCCGTCCCGGACTGCGACCTACGAGCAGTACTTC

j_gene: TRBJ1-1
abundance: .
v_gene: TRBV6-1
d_gene: TRBD1
CDR3aa: CASSDTDRGFRESAFF
CDR3nt: TGTGCCAGCAGTGACACGGACAGGGGGTTCAGGGAATCCGCTTTCTTT

j_gene: TRBJ1-1
abundance: few
v_gene: TRBV19
d_gene: .
CDR3aa: CASSLRGSGHKNTEAFF
CDR3nt: TGTGCCAGTAGTCTCCGGGGTTCGGGACATAAGAACACTGAAGCTTTCTTT

j_gene: TRBJ1-1
abundance: few
v_gene: TRBV2
d_gene: TRBD1
CDR3aa: CASRIAGGVTEAFF
CDR3nt: TGTGCCAGCAGAATCGCAGGGGGCGTCACTGAAGCTTTCTTT

j_gene: TRBJ2-7
abundance: .
v_gene: TRBV5-1
d_gene: .
CDR3aa: CASRASGGSYEQYF
CDR3nt: TGCGCCAGCAGAGCTTCAGGGGGGTCCTACGAGCAGTACTTC

j_gene: TRBJ2-7
abundance: few
v_gene: TRBV9
d_gene: TRBD2
CDR3aa: CASSVGGGTYEQYF
CDR3nt: TGTGCCAGCAGCGTAGGGGGGGGGACGTACGAGCAGTACTTC

j_gene: TRBJ2-1
abundance: .
v_gene: TRBV6-6
d_gene: .
CDR3aa: CASSSGTVNEQFF
CDR3nt: TGTGCCAGCAGTTCCGGGACTGTCAATGAGCAGTTCTTC

j_gene: TRBJ1-3
abundance: few
v_gene: TRBV18
d_gene: TRBD1
CDR3aa: CASSPPGTVLNTIYF
CDR3nt: TGTGCCAGCTCACCACCCGGGACAGTCTTAAACACCATATATTTT

j_gene: TRBJ2-7
abundance: .
v_gene: TRBV2
d_gene: TRBD2
CDR3aa: CASMARAGGPYEQYF
CDR3nt: TGTGCCAGCATGGCTAGGGCGGGAGGGCCGTACGAGCAGTACTTC

j_gene: TRBJ2-7
abundance: few
v_gene: TRBV11-3
d_gene: .
CDR3aa: CACREIYEQYF
CDR3nt: TGTGCCTGCAGGGAGATCTACGAGCAGTACTTC

j_gene: TRBJ2-1
abundance: .
v_gene: TRBV11-3
d_gene: TRBD2
CDR3aa: CASSSGTSGIQSYNEQFF
CDR3nt: TGTGCCAGCAGCTCCGGGACTAGCGGGATTCAATCCTACAATGAGCAGTTCTTC

j_gene: TRBJ1-2
abundance: few
v_gene: TRBV13
d_gene: .
CDR3aa: CASSLGLQAYGYTF
CDR3nt: TGTGCCAGCAGCTTAGGCCTACAGGCCTATGGCTACACCTTC

j_gene: TRBJ2-3
abundance: .
v_gene: TRBV2
d_gene: .
CDR3aa: CASTADTDTQYF
CDR3nt: TGTGCCAGCACAGCGGACACAGATACGCAGTATTTT